This entry features one TCR beta chain sequence. The CDR3 totals 15 residues. V dropped 1 base and J dropped 0 bases, with 8 bases sitting between them. Per germline, CDR1 SGHTA and CDR2 FQGNSA. The sample comes from a study of spatial heterogeneity in lung cancer. TCRdb analysed the 5' RACE reads with MiXCR anew, one entry per CDR3 protein. The sample has 65,000 to 85,000 distinct CDR3 sequences; 15% to 20% are singletons. Described time point: sample taken at primary tumor resection. TCRs were sequenced from unsorted whole RNA of tumor, nontumor lung or PBMC. This TCR came from a male donor with early-stage non-small cell lung cancer. The sequencing used PBMCs, collected at surgery. The rearrangement links TRBV7-2 to TRBJ2-3; D remains ambiguous. The CDR3 DNA is TGTGCCAGCAGCTTAGAGGGCAAAAGCACAGATACGCAGTATTTT. It is translated as CASSLEGKSTDTQYF.